The 15 T cell receptor beta chains below all came from one sample that was sequenced in a study of CD8 T cells in Susac syndrome. cDNA came from about 0.46 to 1 ug RNA primed by random hexamers. TCRdb processed the immunoSEQ multiplex PCR reads anew with MiXCR; each CDR3 protein has one entry. This repertoire shows 77,000 or so distinct CDR3 sequences, roughly 91% found once; its top ten account for approximately 0.52%. Sequencing was performed on CD4+ T cells from PBMCs. The source is a human donor with Susac syndrome.

The gene calls are TRBV29-1 and TRBJ1-1; 10 nucleotides line up with TRBD1. The CDR3 is 14 amino acids. The ends lost 6 bases at V and 0 bases at J; junction bases unmatched: 4. Germline lookup yields CDR1 SQVTM and CDR2 ANQGSEA. CDR3 bases: TGCAGCGTCCCGACAGGGGGCCTGAACACTGAAGCTTTCTTT. Its protein is CSVPTGGLNTEAFF.

V and J are TRBV7-9 and TRBJ2-2; no clear D. Trimming took 1 base from V and 2 from J, leaving 8 bases between them. Germline lookup yields CDR1 SEHNR and CDR2 FQNEAQ (reference sequence). CDR3 size: 15 residues. This CDR3 is CASSLGLRNTGELFF. DNA for the CDR3: TGTGCCAGCAGCTTAGGTCTGAGAAACACCGGGGAGCTGTTTTTT.

This sequence joins TRBV15 and TRBJ2-5, with D uncertain. The CDR3 has 15 residues. The V and J ends lost 1 base and 2 bases respectively, with 11 bases between them. CDR1 is LNHNV, CDR2 YYDKDF, per germline (reference sequence). The CDR3 spells CATSRGVSLQETQYF. The CDR3 region has the DNA TGTGCCACCAGCAGAGGGGTTTCGCTACAAGAGACCCAGTACTTC.

The chain is built from TRBV6-2 or TRBV6-3 and TRBJ2-1; 7 bases align to TRBD1. Germline V CDR1 and CDR2: MNHEY, SVGEGT. The CDR3 runs to 18 residues. V dropped 0 bases and J dropped 8; count of bases not matched to a gene: 16. The CDR3 sequence: CASSYSPTGVGLRDEQFF. The DNA of the CDR3 is TGTGCCAGCAGTTACTCACCTACAGGGGTGGGTTTGAGGGATGAGCAGTTCTTC.

The chain employs TRBV12-3 or TRBV12-4 and TRBJ2-3; the match to TRBD1 covers 9 bases. Trimming removed 6 bases from V and 5 bases from J; junction bases left unmatched: 12. This CDR3 comprises 16 residues. CDR3 sequence: CASRQTGTGSRDTQYF. In DNA, the CDR3 is TGTGCCAGCAGGCAGACCGGGACAGGGAGTAGAGATACGCAGTATTTT.

V is TRBV5-1 and J is TRBJ2-3, with D possibly being TRBD1 (6 bases). The CDR3 runs 16 residues. Per the germline V gene, CDR1 is SGHRS and CDR2 is YFSETQ. Trimming took off 2 bases at V and 0 bases at J, with 13 bases between the two ends. The CDR3 spells CASSLLRTASTDTQYF. The CDR3 DNA follows: TGCGCCAGCAGCTTACTGAGGACAGCTAGCACAGATACGCAGTATTTT.

V and J are TRBV20-1 and TRBJ1-5; D is unresolved. The length of the CDR3 is 12 residues. V was pared by 3 bases and J by 11 bases, with 14 bases between. Looked up from germline, CDR1 is DFQATT and CDR2 is SNEGSKA (reference sequence). CDR3 DNA: TGCAGTGCTAGCCTCCGTGGCTGGGCCCAGCATTTT. Its protein is CSASLRGWAQHF.

The chain couples TRBV20-1 to TRBJ2-1; TRBD1 aligns across 8 bases. Germline CDR1 is DFQATT and CDR2 is SNEGSKA (reference sequence). J was trimmed by 2 bases and V by 6 bases; bases with no gene match: 0. The CDR3 sequence is 12 residues long. The CDR3 sequence: CSADRAYNEQFF. The CDR3 bases are TGCAGTGCGGACAGGGCCTACAATGAGCAGTTCTTC.

The J gene is TRBJ1-2, the V gene TRBV27; D unclear. The CDR3 spans 14 residues. V was shortened by 3 bases and J by 0 bases, with 8 bases between the two germline ends. The germline gives CDR1 MNHEY, CDR2 SMNVEV (reference sequence). The CDR3 is CASSFGVSNYGYTF. The CDR3 DNA is TGTGCCAGCAGTTTTGGAGTGTCTAACTATGGCTACACCTTC.

J is TRBJ1-3 and V is TRBV15; D unresolved. The V gene lost 7 bases and the J gene lost 2 bases, with 15 bases spanning the gap. The CDR3 covers 15 residues. The V gene's germline CDR1 is LNHNV and CDR2 YYDKDF (reference sequence). CDR3 residues: CATKVGEEPGNTIYF. Here the CDR3 DNA reads TGTGCCACCAAGGTGGGAGAGGAGCCTGGAAACACCATATATTTT.

The chain recombines TRBV20-1 with TRBJ2-1, with TRBD2 as a possible D gene (6 bases). The CDR3 length is 15 residues. Germline CDR1 reads DFQATT; CDR2 reads SNEGSKA (reference sequence). V gave up 1 base and J gave up 5 bases, with 15 bases separating them. The CDR3 protein is CSARGGASADNEQFF. In DNA, the CDR3 is TGCAGTGCTAGAGGCGGGGCTAGCGCCGACAATGAGCAGTTCTTC.

The sample holds one count of this clonotype. This chain joins TRBV7-2 and TRBJ1-1; D is ambiguous. CDR3 length: 12 residues. Trimming removed 5 bases from V and 9 bases from J, with 13 bases in between. Germline V lookup: CDR1 SGHTA, CDR2 FQGNSA. The CDR3, as DNA: TGTGCCAGCAGCCGATTGGTACTTAAAGCTTTCTTT. Translating it yields CASSRLVLKAFF.

The rearrangement uses TRBV29-1 and TRBJ1-5, with D perhaps TRBD1 (6 bases). V lost 4 bases and J 4 bases, leaving 11 bases between the germline ends. This CDR3 is built from 13 residues. Germline-derived CDR1 and CDR2 are SQVTM and ANQGSEA. CDR3 amino acids: CSVARDKNQPQHF. The DNA for the CDR3 is TGCAGCGTTGCTCGGGACAAGAATCAGCCCCAGCATTTT.

As regards this clonotype: One end of the junction does not line up with germline, which may come from a read error. The chain has TRBV13 and TRBJ1-5; D is ambiguous. Germline lookup yields CDR1 PRHDT and CDR2 FYEKMQ (reference sequence). The CDR3 extends over 15 amino acids. The CDR3 protein is CASSVGGYSNQPQHF. In nucleotides, the CDR3 is TGTGCCAGCAGCGTAGGAGGTTATAGCAATCAGCCCCAGCATTTT. The complete variable domain, with remaining parts taken from reference TRBV13 and TRBJ1-5, reads AAGVIQSPRHLIKEKRETATLKCYPIPRHDTVYWYQQGPGQDPQFLISFYEKMQSDKGSIPDRFSAQQFSDYHSELNMSSLELGDSALYFCASSVGGYSNQPQHFGDGTRLSIL.

V usage is TRBV18 and J usage is TRBJ1-2; 9 nucleotides align to TRBD1. Trimming took 0 bases from V and 11 from J; bases not matched to a gene: 13. CDR3 size: 16 residues. Germline V gene data show CDR1 as KGHSH and CDR2 as LQKENI. CDR3 loop: CASSPPGQGTLASYTF. The CDR3 coding sequence is TGTGCCAGCTCACCACCGGGACAGGGTACTCTTGCGAGTTACACCTTC.